This T cell receptor beta chain appears in the sequencing data of a study of cytomegalovirus exposure and HLA in healthy donors. General study findings and limits: Another analysis was done later, and it associated approximately 18,000 TCR beta sequences with HLA alleles at 0.05 false discovery rate.

This CDR3 comprises 11 residues. Trimming removed 5 bases at V and 7 bases at J, with 11 bases between. CDR1 and CDR2 from the germline V gene are DFQATT and SNEGSKA (reference sequence). The PCR made use of 60 Vbeta and 13 Jbeta primers. Method: immunoSEQ multiplex PCR; TCRdb's copy keeps in-frame clones and lacks some. The sample holds 150,000 to 200,000 clones, around 80% seen once. Worth noting for this clone: Its antigen is not identified.

The sequence derives from a woman aged 40 to 55 in good health and CMV-seronegative. The rearrangement links TRBV20-1 to TRBJ1-1; D perhaps matches TRBD1 (5 bases). What was sequenced was PBMCs. CDR3 region: CSARRTLEAFF. Here the CDR3 DNA reads TGCAGTGCTCGACGGACACTTGAAGCTTTCTTT.